One and the same sample provided the 9 T cell receptor beta chains below, sequenced in a study of cytomegalovirus exposure and HLA in healthy donors. The primer mix had 60 Vbeta and 13 Jbeta primers. Here immunoSEQ multiplex PCR was the method, and the copy in TCRdb shows in-frame clones only, minus some. Among about 82,000 clones listed, around four fifths were seen once. The sequenced sample consisted of PBMCs. The receptor source for this set is a woman aged 45 to 65 in good health and CMV-seropositive.

The chain links TRBV28 to TRBJ2-7; TRBD2 matches at 7 bases. Germline trimming cut 3 bases from V and 4 bases from J; bases unmatched to any gene: 6. Germline V gene data show CDR1 as MDHEN and CDR2 as SYDVKM. The CDR3 extends over 14 amino acids. CDR3 residues: CASSLSGAFYEQYF. For the CDR3, the DNA is TGTGCCAGCAGTTTGAGCGGGGCTTTTTACGAGCAGTACTTC. Supplemented by reference TRBV28 and TRBJ2-7, the full variable domain reads DVKVTQSSRYLVKRTGEKVFLECVQDMDHENMFWYRQDPGLGLRLIYFSYDVKMKEKGDIPEGYSVSREKKERFSLILESASTNQTSMYLCASSLSGAFYEQYFGPGTRLTVT.

This chain links TRBV4-2 with TRBJ1-2; 8 nucleotides match TRBD1. Trimming removed 3 bases from V and 7 bases from J; junction bases left unmatched: 31. The CDR3 totals 22 residues. Germline V gene data show CDR1 as LGHNA and CDR2 as YNFKEQ. The CDR3 DNA reads TGTGCCAGCAGCCAGAGACAGCCCGAAAGAGGCCCAGGGGGCAAGGGGCTTGGTGGCTACACCTTC. It yields the protein CASSQRQPERGPGGKGLGGYTF.

This sequence joins TRBV10-2 and TRBJ2-4; the D is unclear. CDR3 length: 13 residues. Deletions cut 2 bases from V and 9 bases from J, with 11 bases between. Germline V gene sequence: CDR1 WSHSY, CDR2 SAAADI. In DNA form, the CDR3 reads TGCGCCAGCAGTGAGCCTCCGGTACCCATTCAGTACTTC. As protein: CASSEPPVPIQYF.

The chain combines TRBV7-9 with TRBJ2-5; tentatively, D is TRBD2 (5 bases). The CDR3 is 14 amino acids. Germline CDR1 reads SEHNR; CDR2 reads FQNEAQ (reference sequence). The V gene lost 1 base and the J gene lost 5 bases, with 11 bases spanning the gap. This chain's CDR3 is CASSLVPGWETQYF. The CDR3 bases are TGTGCCAGCAGCTTAGTCCCGGGGTGGGAGACCCAGTACTTC.

The chain recombines TRBV6-6 with TRBJ1-1; 8 positions agree with TRBD1. The CDR3 sequence is 11 residues long. Trimming removed 6 bases from V and 10 bases from J; junction bases left unmatched: 4. Germline assignment: CDR1 MNHNY and CDR2 SVGAGI (reference sequence). CDR3 loop: CASRAGGAAFF. DNA for the CDR3: TGTGCCAGCAGAGCAGGGGGCGCAGCTTTCTTT.

The V and J genes are TRBV19 and TRBJ2-7; 8 positions agree with TRBD1. Germline V CDR1 and CDR2: LNHDA, SQIVND (reference sequence). This CDR3 has 15 amino acids. V shed 1 base, J shed 2 bases, and the junction held 4 bases outside the gene matches. The CDR3 protein is CASSIGDRPPYEQYF. The DNA of the CDR3 is TGTGCCAGTAGTATAGGGGACAGGCCACCCTACGAGCAGTACTTC.

The chain recombines TRBV7-3 with TRBJ2-2; 9 bases match TRBD2. Trimming took 3 bases from V and 0 from J; bases not matched to a gene: 2. CDR1 is SGHTA, CDR2 FQGTGA, per germline. The CDR3 extends over 16 amino acids. The CDR3 loop reads CASSLTSGANTGELFF. CDR3 DNA: TGTGCCAGCAGCTTGACTAGCGGAGCGAACACCGGGGAGCTGTTTTTT.

The chain employs TRBV10-2 and TRBJ2-5; D not resolved. V gave up 4 bases and J gave up 5 bases, with 8 bases separating them. This CDR3 is built from 12 residues. The germline CDR1 and CDR2 sequences are WSHSY and SAAADI. This CDR3 reads CASSVVAETQYF. As DNA, the CDR3 is TGCGCCAGCAGTGTGGTTGCGGAGACCCAGTACTTC.

As DNA, the CDR3 is TGTGCCAGCAGTTACGCAGACAGGAACTATGGCTACACCTTC. Its protein product is CASSYADRNYGYTF. The V call is TRBV6-5, the J call TRBJ1-2; D may be TRBD1 (6 bases). Germline CDR1 is MNHEY and CDR2 is SVGAGI. With 2 bases removed from V and 2 bases from J, the gap between germline ends came to 9 bases. The length of the CDR3 is 14 residues.